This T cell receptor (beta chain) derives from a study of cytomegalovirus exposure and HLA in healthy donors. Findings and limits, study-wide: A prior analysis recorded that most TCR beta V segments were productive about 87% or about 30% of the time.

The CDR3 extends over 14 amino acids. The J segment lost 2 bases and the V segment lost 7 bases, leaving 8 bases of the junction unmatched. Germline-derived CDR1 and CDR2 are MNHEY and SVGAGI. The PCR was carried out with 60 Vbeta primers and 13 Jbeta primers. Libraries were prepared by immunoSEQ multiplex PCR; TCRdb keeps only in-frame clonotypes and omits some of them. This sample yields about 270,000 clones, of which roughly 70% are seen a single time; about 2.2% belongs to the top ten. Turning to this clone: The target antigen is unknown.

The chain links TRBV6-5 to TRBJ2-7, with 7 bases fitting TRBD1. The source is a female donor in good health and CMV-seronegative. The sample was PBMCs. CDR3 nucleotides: TGTGCCAGCATAAAGACAGGGCGACCCTACGAGCAGTACTTC. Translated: CASIKTGRPYEQYF.